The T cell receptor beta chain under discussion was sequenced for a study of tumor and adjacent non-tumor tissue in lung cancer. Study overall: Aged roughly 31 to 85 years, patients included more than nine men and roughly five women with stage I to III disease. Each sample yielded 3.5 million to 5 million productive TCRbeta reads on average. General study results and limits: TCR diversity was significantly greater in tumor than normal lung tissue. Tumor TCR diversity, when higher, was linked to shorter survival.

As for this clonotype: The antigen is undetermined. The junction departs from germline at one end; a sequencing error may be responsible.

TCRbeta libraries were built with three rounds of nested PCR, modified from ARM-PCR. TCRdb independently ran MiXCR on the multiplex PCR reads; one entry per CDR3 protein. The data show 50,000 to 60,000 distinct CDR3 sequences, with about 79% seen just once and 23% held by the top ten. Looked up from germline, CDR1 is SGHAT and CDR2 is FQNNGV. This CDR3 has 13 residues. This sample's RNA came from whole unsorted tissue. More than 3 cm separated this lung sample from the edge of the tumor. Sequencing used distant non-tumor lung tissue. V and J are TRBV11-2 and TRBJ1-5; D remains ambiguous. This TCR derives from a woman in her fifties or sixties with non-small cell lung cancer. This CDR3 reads CVSSLENNQPQHF. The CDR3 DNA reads TGTGTCAGCAGCTTAGAAAACAATCAGCCCCAGCATTTT.